The entry below gives a single TCR beta chain sequence along with its context. The antigen remains unidentified. The source of the sample is a study of cytomegalovirus exposure and HLA in healthy donors. Across the study: Of the donors genotyped, some 400 in all, about 76% fell in the Caucasian-associated ancestry cluster.

13 Jbeta primers and 60 Vbeta primers were used for the PCR. Libraries were prepared by immunoSEQ multiplex PCR; TCRdb keeps only in-frame clonotypes and omits some of them. The sample yields 75,000 to 90,000 clones, 63% seen once. The CDR3 consists of 15 residues. Trimming took 7 bases from V and 0 from J; bases not matched to a gene: 6. Germline CDR1 is SEHNR and CDR2 is FQNEAQ (reference sequence). Overall study results and limits: V- and J-gene trimming in TCR beta was tied to a missense DCLRE1C variant by an analysis performed later. Later on, an analysis tied 18,000 or so TCR beta sequences to HLA alleles at 0.05 false discovery rate.

The chain is built from TRBV7-9 and TRBJ1-3; 7 positions match TRBD1. The sample consisted of PBMCs. The clonotype originates from a woman aged 40 to 55 in good health and CMV-seropositive. As DNA, the CDR3 is TGTGCCAGCACCGTGGGACAGATCTCTGGAAACACCATATATTTT. This translates into CASTVGQISGNTIYF. The variable domain in full, completed from reference TRBV7-9 and TRBJ1-3, reads DTGVSQNPRHKITKRGQNVTFRCDPISEHNRLYWYRQTLGQGPEFLTYFQNEAQLEKSRLLSDRFSAERPKGSFSTLEIQRTEQGDSAMYLCASTVGQISGNTIYFGEGSWLTVV.